This T cell receptor (beta chain) was sequenced for a study of blood T cell repertoires in COVID-19 (dated by TCRdb to 2020 to 2022). Describing the broader study: Samples from collaborators originated in the United States, Italy and Spain and spanned both the acute and convalescent phases of COVID-19. The prospective study material was composed of cDNA or gDNA derived from T cells, B-cell-depleted T cells, or PBMCs. Subjects who had been exposed to COVID-19, were actively infected with it, or had recovered from it provided the deeply sampled blood TCRbeta repertoires that made up the dataset. The repertoires were released in a freely available public database intended as a resource for research on the immune response to SARS-CoV-2. Samples were obtained from the ongoing ImmuneRACE study (first 160 participants) and from about 1,300 subjects provided by 6 global collaborators. Sample metadata almost always included a de-identified subject ID, COVID-19 status, age in years and sex. Where available, HLA class I and class II types were obtained from metadata supplied by the sample provider rather than from assay-based typing. The investigation overall reported the following: Clinical and demographic metadata were provided uncurated, with the amount varying by source and participant.

CDR3 length: 15 amino acids, cysteine to phenylalanine. The only DNA kept is the CDR3, 45 bases in frame from the first base. The junction shows trimming of 3 bases on V and 4 bases on J, plus 14 bases between the germline ends. Sequences SGDLS (CDR1) and YYNGEE (CDR2) are obtained from the germline V gene. The immunoSEQ Assay, a bias-controlled multiplex PCR, was used to amplify TCRbeta CDR3 regions from genomic DNA. As for how the authors treated the data: Within the assay, amplification of reference gene primers was used to estimate how many nucleated cells each sample contained. To quantify the absolute abundance of each unique TCRbeta CDR3 rearrangement, sequence reads were collapsed and filtered. For each sample, productive Simpson clonality was calculated as the square root of Simpson's diversity index across productive rearrangements. TCRdb provides this immuneACCESS table in a form limited to in-frame rearrangements. Some clones are lacking; in checked studies, under half of them reflect an unresolved V gene, and why the rest are absent is not known. D and trimming were read from the DNA, whereas the V and J calls and clone size are those reported in that table. The table for this sample lists 100,000 or so clones; approximately 81% of them were counted only once. The ten biggest clones cover around 2% of the sample.

Whole blood was collected in K2EDTA tubes by collaborating institutions according to the institutions' own protocols. For TCRbeta analysis, collaborator samples were shipped as frozen whole blood, as isolated PBMCs, or as DNA extracted from either sample type. As concerns this clone: Its binding antigen is unknown. Per-nucleotide qualities are absent, and no much larger clonotype sits a single base away.

This TCR was sampled from a woman aged 70-85 years with active or convalescent COVID-19. The sequence is built from TRBV9 and TRBJ2-1; the D gene is perhaps TRBD2, from 6 matching bases. Material for sequencing was peripheral blood. The bases are TGTGCCAGCAGCGAATCCGGGACTTTATACAATGAGCAGTTCTTC. This gives the protein CASSESGTLYNEQFF.